These T cell receptor beta chains were read from a single sample in a study of CD8 T cells in ankylosing spondylitis. MiXCR, run by TCRdb on the 5' RACE reads, gives a single entry per CDR3 protein. In the table there are approximately 220,000 distinct CDR3 sequences, 18% of which are singletons. The sample was blood, either unsorted or a sorted T cell fraction (not recorded which). These receptors were taken from a male donor with ankylosing spondylitis. CDR3s include the opening cysteine and the closing phenylalanine or tryptophan. The D gene is left open where the match is weak. Some rows mark clone size as missing; the rest say once, few, many or name a class of expanded clone.

CDR3 DNA,CDR3 protein,D gene,V gene,clone size,J gene
TGCGCCAGCAGTGGGGACCGGACCTACGAGCAGTACTTC,CASSGDRTYEQYF,-,TRBV5-1,few,TRBJ2-7
TGCGCCAGCAGCCAAAAGACCCAAACTAACTATGGCTACACCTTC,CASSQKTQTNYGYTF,-,TRBV4-1,-,TRBJ1-2
TGCAGTGCTAGTTTCTCCAGCGTAACTTACGAGCAGTACTTC,CSASFSSVTYEQYF,-,TRBV20-1,-,TRBJ2-7
TGCGCCAGCAGCCAATGGGACCAAATGAACACTGAAGCTTTCTTT,CASSQWDQMNTEAFF,-,TRBV4-1,many,TRBJ1-1
TGTGCCAGCAGTTCCTCAGGGGCTGAAGCTTTCTTT,CASSSSGAEAFF,-,TRBV12-3/TRBV12-4,few,TRBJ1-1
TGCAGCGTTCGTACGGGCTTGGAGTTCTTT,CSVRTGLEFF,-,TRBV29-1,many,TRBJ1-1
TGTGCCAGCAGCCTAAAGCGGGGGGGGAAGGCAGATACGCAGTATTTT,CASSLKRGGKADTQYF,TRBD2,TRBV7-9,-,TRBJ2-3
TGTGCCAGCAGTTCGGGACAGTGGTATGGCTACACCTTC,CASSSGQWYGYTF,TRBD1,TRBV5-6,-,TRBJ1-2
TGTGCCAGCACCATGGGGGCGGGCAGCCTCACAGATACGCAGTATTTT,CASTMGAGSLTDTQYF,-,TRBV27,-,TRBJ2-3
TGCAGTGCTAGAGATGCACACGAGTATGGCTACACCTTC,CSARDAHEYGYTF,-,TRBV20-1,-,TRBJ1-2
TGTGCCAGCAGTCCCCTAGGGGAAAACTACGAGCAGTACTTC,CASSPLGENYEQYF,-,TRBV27,few,TRBJ2-7
TGTGCCAGCAGTTTAAGGACAGGGGGCTTGACTGAAGCTTTCTTT,CASSLRTGGLTEAFF,TRBD1,TRBV12-3/TRBV12-4,few,TRBJ1-1
TGCGCCAGCAGCCAAGCGGGAGAGGTCTACGAGCAGTACTTC,CASSQAGEVYEQYF,TRBD2,TRBV5-1,few,TRBJ2-7
TGCAGTGCTAGAGTAGAGGTCAACAATGAGCAGTTCTTC,CSARVEVNNEQFF,-,TRBV20-1,-,TRBJ2-1
TGTGCCAGCAGCCAAGATTTAGGGGCTCCCTACGAGCAGTACTTC,CASSQDLGAPYEQYF,-,TRBV3-1,-,TRBJ2-7
TGCGCCAGCAGCCCCTGGGACAGGGGAACCGGGGAGCTGTTTTTT,CASSPWDRGTGELFF,TRBD1,TRBV5-1,-,TRBJ2-2
TGTGCCAGCAGCCAAGGGGGGCTATCCCCGAACACTGAAGCTTTCTTT,CASSQGGLSPNTEAFF,-,TRBV4-2,-,TRBJ1-1
TGTGCCAGCAGCGTAGAAGCGGGAGGCCTCTCCTACAATGAGCAGTTCTTC,CASSVEAGGLSYNEQFF,TRBD2,TRBV9,-,TRBJ2-1
TGCAGTGCTAGAGAGGGAGGGGAGCAGTACTTC,CSAREGGEQYF,TRBD2,TRBV20-1,many,TRBJ2-7
TGTGCCAGCATCCCCCTCCCAGGGGGTCGATACAATGAGCAGTTCTTC,CASIPLPGGRYNEQFF,TRBD1,TRBV28,-,TRBJ2-1
TGTGCCAGCGGCCCCCGGTCGGACGCAGAACTGTTTTTT,CASGPRSDAELFF,-,TRBV11-3,few,TRBJ1-4
TGTGCCAGCAGCTTAGGTCTGATGGGGCGGGAGCAGTACTTC,CASSLGLMGREQYF,-,TRBV13,-,TRBJ2-7
TGTGCCTGCGATGGGGGTGGCAATGAGCAGTTCTTC,CACDGGGNEQFF,-,TRBV12-3/TRBV12-4,few,TRBJ2-1
TGTGCCAGCAGTTCCTACAGGAGCTCCTACGAGCAGTACTTC,CASSSYRSSYEQYF,-,TRBV27,few,TRBJ2-7
TGTGCCAGCAGTTTGGGGCTTTGGGCGGGAGAAGGCACCGGGGAGCTGTTTTTT,CASSLGLWAGEGTGELFF,TRBD2,TRBV12-3/TRBV12-4,many,TRBJ2-2
TGTGCCAGCAGCCCGAGGGGGCCCCCCGCAACTAATGAAAAACTGTTTTTT,CASSPRGPPATNEKLFF,TRBD1,TRBV7-9,-,TRBJ1-4
TGTGCCAGCAGCCAGCTGCTTCGGGAGCAGTTCTTC,CASSQLLREQFF,-,TRBV6-6,-,TRBJ2-1
TGTGCCAGTAGTATATTGGGGATCTACAATGAGCAGTTCTTC,CASSILGIYNEQFF,-,TRBV19,-,TRBJ2-1
TGTGCCAGCAGTGAACCCGGACTAATAGAGGAGACCCAGTACTTC,CASSEPGLIEETQYF,-,TRBV25-1,few,TRBJ2-5
TGTGCCAGCAGCTTAGCGGGACAGGGGGATATGGATGAGCAGTTCTTC,CASSLAGQGDMDEQFF,TRBD1,TRBV13,few,TRBJ2-1
TGTGCCAGCAGCTTAGCTGGTGACGGTAGGGCCGGGGAGCTGTTTTTT,CASSLAGDGRAGELFF,-,TRBV7-8,-,TRBJ2-2
TGTGCCAGCAGAAGTAGGGACAGGGAAGAGACCCAGTACTTC,CASRSRDREETQYF,TRBD1,TRBV12-3/TRBV12-4,-,TRBJ2-5
TGCAGCGTTGAGTCCCAGACCACAGCTCTTGAAGAGACCCAGTACTTC,CSVESQTTALEETQYF,-,TRBV29-1,-,TRBJ2-5
TGTGCCAGCAGTTTCTCAGTCTCCTACGAGCAGTACTTC,CASSFSVSYEQYF,-,TRBV12-3/TRBV12-4,many,TRBJ2-7
TGCAGTGCTAGAGATCGGACAGGGGAATACACTGAAGCTTTCTTT,CSARDRTGEYTEAFF,TRBD1,TRBV20-1,-,TRBJ1-1
TGTGCCAGCAGCGTCGCGAACTCCGGGGGCCGCACAGATACGCAGTATTTT,CASSVANSGGRTDTQYF,-,TRBV9,-,TRBJ2-3
TGTGCCAGCAGCCCCTTTACAGGCTATGGCTACACCTTC,CASSPFTGYGYTF,-,TRBV6-1,few,TRBJ1-2
TGTGCCAGCAGTTTCGGGAGAGGGTACGAGCAGTACTTC,CASSFGRGYEQYF,-,TRBV28,few,TRBJ2-7
TGTGCCAGCAGCTTGTTTGGGGGTTATAGCAATCAGCCCCAGCATTTT,CASSLFGGYSNQPQHF,-,TRBV11-2,few,TRBJ1-5
TGTGCCAGCGTAGACGGGCCAGTGAACACTGAAGCTTTCTTT,CASVDGPVNTEAFF,-,TRBV7-6,-,TRBJ1-1
TGTGCCACCAGCGGTCCCGACAGGTCTGGAAACACCATATATTTT,CATSGPDRSGNTIYF,-,TRBV15,few,TRBJ1-3